The rows below give T cell receptor beta chains drawn from one sample of a study of human T cells and chemical hapten exposure. MiXCR was run by TCRdb on the RACE reads, yielding one entry per CDR3 protein. Among under 200,000 distinct CDR3 sequences listed, roughly 26% were seen once. The sequences come from whole blood, collected in connection with sensitization to the hapten diphenylcyclopropenone (DPC). These receptors were taken from a woman aged 18-35 years with alopecia areata. Some clones in this sample may be carry-over from other donors' samples. Each CDR3 is given with its conserved first and last residue. Each record gives: J gene, CDR3 length, clone size, V gene, CDR3 protein. Expanded clones are given a class, and other clones once, few, many or no size at all.

TRBJ2-2	13	NA	TRBV14	CASSLHLAGELFF
TRBJ2-3	14	few	TRBV5-8	CASSLGQVADTQYF
TRBJ2-7	14	few	TRBV7-8	CASSPGTGANEQYF
TRBJ2-7	14	few	TRBV14	CASSHVGSFDEQYF
TRBJ2-1	15	NA	TRBV4-2	CASSQEGDLGNEQFF
TRBJ1-1	12	NA	TRBV30	CASGQGGTEAFF
TRBJ1-2	13	few	TRBV28	CATAPGDGYGYTF
TRBJ2-5	15	NA	TRBV7-2	CASSFSGPKDETQYF
TRBJ1-5	12	NA	TRBV7-2	CASSPPYQPQHF
TRBJ2-5	17	NA	TRBV4-2	CASSQDLTGTKRGTQYF
TRBJ2-1	14	few	TRBV11-1	CASSGRTGYNEQFF
TRBJ2-3	15	few	TRBV7-6	CASSQRGEVRDTQYF
TRBJ2-1	18	NA	TRBV7-8	CASSSPGGSGRANNEQFF
TRBJ1-5	13	few	TRBV10-3	CATQPGGNQPQHF
TRBJ2-6	15	few	TRBV19	CASSMDTSGANVLTF
TRBJ2-7	14	NA	TRBV20-1	CSAREKWRPYEQYF
TRBJ2-1	17	NA	TRBV7-9	CASSLKGRLGSYNEQFF
TRBJ1-2	13	NA	TRBV10-3	CAIRGSTNYGYTF
TRBJ2-7	14	few	TRBV11-2	CASSFDRAFYEQYF
TRBJ2-1	13	NA	TRBV12-3/TRBV12-4	CASLTRSVNEQFF
TRBJ1-2	12	few	TRBV10-3	CAIGGGADGYTF
TRBJ2-3	17	few	TRBV27	CASRSGGGLTNTDTQYF
TRBJ2-5	16	NA	TRBV12-5	CASGPGTSGEQETQYF